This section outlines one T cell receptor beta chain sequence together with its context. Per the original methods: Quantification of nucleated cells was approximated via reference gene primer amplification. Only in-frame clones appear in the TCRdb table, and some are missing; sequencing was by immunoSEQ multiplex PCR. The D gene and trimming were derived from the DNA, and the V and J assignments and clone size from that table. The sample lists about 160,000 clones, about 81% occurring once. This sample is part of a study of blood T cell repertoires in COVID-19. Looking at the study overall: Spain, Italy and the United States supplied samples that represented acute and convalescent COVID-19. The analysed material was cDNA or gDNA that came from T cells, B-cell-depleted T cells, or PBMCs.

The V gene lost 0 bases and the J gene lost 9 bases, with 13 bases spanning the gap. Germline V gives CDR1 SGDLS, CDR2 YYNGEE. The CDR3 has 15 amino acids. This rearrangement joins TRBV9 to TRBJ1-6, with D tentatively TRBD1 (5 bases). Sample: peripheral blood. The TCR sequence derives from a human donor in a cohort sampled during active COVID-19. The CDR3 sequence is CASSVVPGLGSPLHF. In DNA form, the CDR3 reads TGTGCCAGCAGCGTAGTCCCAGGGTTGGGTTCACCCCTCCACTTT. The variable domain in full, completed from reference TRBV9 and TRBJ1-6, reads DSGVTQTPKHLITATGQRVTLRCSPRSGDLSVYWYQQSLDQGLQFLIQYYNGEERAKGNILERFSAQQFPDLHSELNLSSLELGDSALYFCASSVVPGLGSPLHFGNGTRLTVT.